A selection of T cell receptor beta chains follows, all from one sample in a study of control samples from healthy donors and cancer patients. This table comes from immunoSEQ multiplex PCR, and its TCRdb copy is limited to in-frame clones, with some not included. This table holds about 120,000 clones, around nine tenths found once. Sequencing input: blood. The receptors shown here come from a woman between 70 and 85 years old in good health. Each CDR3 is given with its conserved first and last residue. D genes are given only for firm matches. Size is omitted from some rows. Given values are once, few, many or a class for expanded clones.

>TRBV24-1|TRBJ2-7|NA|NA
TGTGCCACCAGTGACGGGACGAATCTCTCCTACGAGCAGTACTTC
CATSDGTNLSYEQYF
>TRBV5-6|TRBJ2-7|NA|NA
TGTGCCAGCAGCTTGGAAGAATACGAGCAGTACTTC
CASSLEEYEQYF
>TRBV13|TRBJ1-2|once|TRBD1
TGTGCCAGCAGCTTAGCTCTACAGGGGAACCATGGCTACACCTTC
CASSLALQGNHGYTF
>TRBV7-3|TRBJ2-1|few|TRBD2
TGTGCCAGCAGCTCCCACGCCGGGGGGTTAAGCGAGCAGTTCTTC
CASSSHAGGLSEQFF
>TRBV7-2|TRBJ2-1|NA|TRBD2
TGTGCCAGCAGCGCCGGGGGGGCATTCTACAATGAGCAGTTCTTC
CASSAGGAFYNEQFF
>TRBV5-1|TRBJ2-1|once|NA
TGCGCCAGCAGCCCTGGTGGGACGCCTGAGCAGTTCTTC
CASSPGGTPEQFF
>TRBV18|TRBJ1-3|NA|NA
TGTGCCAGCTCACCACCGGACAGCTCTGGAAACACCATATATTTT
CASSPPDSSGNTIYF
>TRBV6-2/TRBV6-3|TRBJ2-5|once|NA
TGTGCCAGCAGTCAGCTTTTGTTCCACCAAGAGACCCAGTACTTC
CASSQLLFHQETQYF
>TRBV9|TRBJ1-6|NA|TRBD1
TGTGCCAGCAGCGTAGACAGGCGCCAGGGGGGTTCACCCCTCCACTTT
CASSVDRRQGGSPLHF
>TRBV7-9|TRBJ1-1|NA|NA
TGTGCCAGCGAACTACAGGGTGGTACTGAAGCTTTCTTT
CASELQGGTEAFF
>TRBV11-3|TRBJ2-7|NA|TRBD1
TGTGCCAGCAGCCAGGGGGTCTATCCCTACGAGCAGTACTTC
CASSQGVYPYEQYF
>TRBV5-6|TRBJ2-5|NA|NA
TGTGCCAGCAGCTCTGGGTTGTGGGAGACCCAGTACTTC
CASSSGLWETQYF
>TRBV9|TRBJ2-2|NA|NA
TGTGCCAGCAGCGTGGACACAGCGAACACCGGGGAGCTGTTTTTT
CASSVDTANTGELFF
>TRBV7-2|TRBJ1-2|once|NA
TGTGCCAGCAGGCATAAATATCCCGACTTATTC
CASRHKYPDLF
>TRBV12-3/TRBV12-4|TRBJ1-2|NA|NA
TGTGCCAGCAGGGATAGAGGTGACTATGGCTACACCTTC
CASRDRGDYGYTF
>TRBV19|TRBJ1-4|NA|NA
TGTGCCAGTAGTTCAGGGGTCATTGAAAAACTGTTTTTT
CASSSGVIEKLFF
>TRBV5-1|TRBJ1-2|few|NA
TGCGCCAGCACAGACAGAAACTATGGCTACACCTTC
CASTDRNYGYTF
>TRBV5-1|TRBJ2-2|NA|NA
TGCGCCAGCAGCTCGACGGGAGACAGGAGGACCGGGGAGCTGTTTTTT
CASSSTGDRRTGELFF
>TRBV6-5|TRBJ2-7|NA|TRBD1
TGTGCCAGCAGGGCGGGACAGGGGGTGCGAGAGCAGTACTTC
CASRAGQGVREQYF
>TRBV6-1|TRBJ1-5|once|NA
TGTGCCAGCAGTGAGGGCCGCAATCAGCCCCAGCATTTT
CASSEGRNQPQHF
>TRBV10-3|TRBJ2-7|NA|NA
TGTGCCATCAGTACCGACTCCTACGAGCAGTACTTC
CAISTDSYEQYF
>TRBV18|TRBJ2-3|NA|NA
TGTGCCAGCTCACCGGAAAAGCTCCTTGATACGCAGTATTTT
CASSPEKLLDTQYF
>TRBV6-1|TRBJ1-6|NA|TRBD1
TGTGCCAGCAGTGAAGCACTACAGGGGGTAAAATCACCCCTCCACTTT
CASSEALQGVKSPLHF
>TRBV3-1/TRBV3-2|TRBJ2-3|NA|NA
TGTGCCAGCAGCTCCCCGGCCACAGATACGCAGTATTTT
CASSSPATDTQYF
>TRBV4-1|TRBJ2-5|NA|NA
TGCGCCAGCAGCCAAGGGAGCGCCCAAGAGACCCAGTACTTC
CASSQGSAQETQYF
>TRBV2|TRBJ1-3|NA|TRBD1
TGTGCCAGCAGTGAAGCGCGGGCCAGGGGGAACCCAACCTTAACCTCTGGAAACACCATATATTTT
CASSEARARGNPTLTSGNTIYF
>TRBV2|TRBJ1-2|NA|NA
TGTGCCAGCACCCGGACAGCTGGCTACACCTTC
CASTRTAGYTF
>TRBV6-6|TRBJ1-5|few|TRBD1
TGTGCCAGCAGCTTAGGACAGGATCAGCCCCAGCATTTT
CASSLGQDQPQHF
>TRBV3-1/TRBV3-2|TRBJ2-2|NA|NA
TGTGCCAGCAGGCAGGTAGGGGTAACCACCGGGGAGCTGTTTTTT
CASRQVGVTTGELFF
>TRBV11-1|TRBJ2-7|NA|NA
TGTGCCAGCAGCCCGGGACCCCGCGAGCAGTACTTC
CASSPGPREQYF
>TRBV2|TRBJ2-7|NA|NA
TGTGCCAGCGGGACCAGGGGCCCCTCCCCGCCATACTTC
CASGTRGPSPPYF
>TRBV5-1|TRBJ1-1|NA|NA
TGCGCCAGCAGCATGGACCTGAACACTGAAGCTTTCTTT
CASSMDLNTEAFF
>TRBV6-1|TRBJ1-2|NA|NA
TGTGCCAGCAGTGAAGGGGCCCGAAGGTTGACCTATGGCTACACCTTC
CASSEGARRLTYGYTF
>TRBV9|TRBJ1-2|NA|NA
TGTGCCAGCAGCGTAGCCGGCGAGGGGGTCTATGGCTACACCTTC
CASSVAGEGVYGYTF
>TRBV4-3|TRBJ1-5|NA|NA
TGCGCCAGCAGCCAAGAGACCAATCAGCCCCAGCATTTT
CASSQETNQPQHF
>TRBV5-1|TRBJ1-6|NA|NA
TGCGCCAGCAGCCCAGCCAATCGGGGAAGCTCCTATAATTCACCCCTCCACTTT
CASSPANRGSSYNSPLHF
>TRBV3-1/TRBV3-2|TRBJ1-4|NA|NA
TGTGCCAGCAGCCTCAAGGGGGGCGTAGGGAAACTGTTTTTT
CASSLKGGVGKLFF
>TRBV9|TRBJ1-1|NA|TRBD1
TGTGCCAGCAGCCCCAGGGGGCGGGCTGAGGCTGAAGCTTTCTTT
CASSPRGRAEAEAFF
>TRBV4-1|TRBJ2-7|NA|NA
TGCGCCAGCAGCCAAGAATCGGGGGACCGGGTCCGTTCCTACGAGCAGTACTTC
CASSQESGDRVRSYEQYF
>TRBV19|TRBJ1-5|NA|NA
TGTGCCAGTAGTATAGAGGGGCTTAGCAATCAGCCCCAGCATTTT
CASSIEGLSNQPQHF
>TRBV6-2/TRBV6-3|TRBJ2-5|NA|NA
TGTGCCAGCAGCTCCGGGGCAGGCCTACTCCAAGAGACCCAGTACTTC
CASSSGAGLLQETQYF